This is a list of T cell receptor beta chains from one sample in a study of T cells after yellow fever vaccination. Using its own MiXCR run on the 5' RACE reads, TCRdb lists one record per CDR3 protein. The sample has approximately 240,000 distinct CDR3 sequences, approximately 3.5% seen once; the top ten hold about 19%. The input for sequencing was PBMCs, taken 15 days after the yellow fever booster vaccination. The receptors were sampled from a man aged 18-30 years who received the YFV17D yellow fever vaccine. The CDR3 runs from the conserved cysteine through the conserved F or W. A D gene is named only where the DNA matches it firmly. Only some rows state a clone size, as once, few, many or a class for expanded clones.

J gene,V gene,D gene,clone size,CDR3 DNA,CDR3 protein
TRBJ2-7,TRBV25-1,TRBD1,many,TGTGCCAGCAGTGAAGCCCGGACAGGGGGCTACGAGCAGTACTTC,CASSEARTGGYEQYF
TRBJ2-7,TRBV5-4,-,many,TGTGCCAGCAGCTTGCTTGATCGGGCAGGGAACTACGAGCAGTACTTC,CASSLLDRAGNYEQYF
TRBJ2-4,TRBV12-3/TRBV12-4,-,many,TGTGCCAGCAGTCCAACGACCTCCCAGGACATTCAGTACTTC,CASSPTTSQDIQYF
TRBJ1-5,TRBV7-2,-,many,TGTGCCAGCAGCTTCCGACAGGGCAATCAGCCCCAGCATTTT,CASSFRQGNQPQHF
TRBJ2-1,TRBV7-3,-,many,TGTGCCAGCAGCTTAATGAGGGACAATGAGCAGTTCTTC,CASSLMRDNEQFF
TRBJ1-6,TRBV30,-,many,TGTGCCTGGAGTGTCCTGTCGCCGACACGTTCACCCCTCCACTTT,CAWSVLSPTRSPLHF
TRBJ1-1,TRBV7-9,-,many,TGTGCCAGCAGCTTCGTAGCTGAGACTGAAGCTTTCTTT,CASSFVAETEAFF
TRBJ2-1,TRBV5-1,TRBD1,many,TGCGCCAGCAGCTTCAATCCGGGACAGGGGGTCAATGAGCAGTTCTTC,CASSFNPGQGVNEQFF
TRBJ2-1,TRBV12-3/TRBV12-4,TRBD1,many,TGTGCCAGCAGGACCGGACAGGGGGTGTTCTTC,CASRTGQGVFF
TRBJ2-1,TRBV5-1,-,many,TGCGCCAGCAGCTTGGAAGGGAATGAGCAGTTCTTC,CASSLEGNEQFF
TRBJ1-2,TRBV20-1,-,many,TGCAGTGCGCGACCACCTGAAAATCCGGCCCAGCTTCCTTATGGCTACACCTTC,CSARPPENPAQLPYGYTF
TRBJ2-5,TRBV9,-,many,TGTGCCAGCAGCGCCGGGAACAGGGTGCGGGAGACCCAGTACTTC,CASSAGNRVRETQYF
TRBJ2-1,TRBV12-3/TRBV12-4,-,many,TGTGCGTTCGGGAACAACAATGAGCAGTTCTTC,CAFGNNNEQFF
TRBJ2-2,TRBV4-1,TRBD2,many,TGCGCCAGCAGCCCCCGACTAGCGGGGGCCTGGGAGCTGTTTTTT,CASSPRLAGAWELFF
TRBJ2-3,TRBV12-3/TRBV12-4,TRBD2,many,TGTGCCAGCAGTATAGCGGGGGGGCACGCAGATACGCAGTATTTT,CASSIAGGHADTQYF
TRBJ2-5,TRBV14,-,many,TGTGCCAGCAGATCCGCTCGAAGTATGGAGACCCAGTACTTC,CASRSARSMETQYF
TRBJ1-6,TRBV12-3/TRBV12-4,TRBD1,many,TGTGCCAGCAGCGGTGACAGGGTTCTAACACCCCTCCACTTT,CASSGDRVLTPLHF
TRBJ1-2,TRBV5-1,-,many,TGCGCCAGCAGCTTGGCCGACAGGACTCACCGCTACACCTTC,CASSLADRTHRYTF
TRBJ1-5,TRBV20-1,-,many,TGCAGTGCTAGAGACAGGGGATTCTATCAGCCCCAGCATTTT,CSARDRGFYQPQHF
TRBJ2-5,TRBV7-2,TRBD2,many,TGTGCCAGCAGCCCCTGGGAGGGTGAGACCCAGTACTTC,CASSPWEGETQYF
TRBJ2-6,TRBV28,-,few,TGTGCCAGCAGTTTATTCCAGCCTGGGGCCAACGTCCTGACTTTC,CASSLFQPGANVLTF
TRBJ2-3,TRBV4-3,TRBD2,many,TGCGCCAGCAGCCAAGATCACCGGACTAGGGAAGATACGCAGTATTTT,CASSQDHRTREDTQYF
TRBJ2-7,TRBV10-3,-,-,TGTGCCACGGCGGCTGGCAGCTCCTACGAGCAGTACTTC,CATAAGSSYEQYF
TRBJ1-1,TRBV3-1,-,many,TGTGCCAGCAGCCAAGCGGTCGGGAGGACTGAAGCTTTCTTT,CASSQAVGRTEAFF
TRBJ2-7,TRBV5-4,-,few,TGTGCCAGCAGCCCACCCGGGACTGGGGCTTACGAGCAGTACTTC,CASSPPGTGAYEQYF
TRBJ1-6,TRBV20-1,-,many,TGCAGTGCTAAGGGGCCCTCCTATAATTCACCCCTCCACTTT,CSAKGPSYNSPLHF
TRBJ2-2,TRBV11-2,-,-,TGTGCCAGCAGCTTAGTGGGCGGGGTCCGCGCCGGGGAGCTGTTTTTT,CASSLVGGVRAGELFF
TRBJ1-1,TRBV30,-,many,TGTGCCGCCCACAGGGAGAACACTGAAGCTTTCTTT,CAAHRENTEAFF
TRBJ2-5,TRBV15,TRBD1,many,TGTGCCACCAGCAGAGATCGGCAGGGGGTGGGGGAGACCCAGTACTTC,CATSRDRQGVGETQYF
TRBJ2-1,TRBV3-1,-,many,TGTGCCAGCAGCCAAGGACAGCAAGCCTACAATGAGCAGTTCTTC,CASSQGQQAYNEQFF
TRBJ2-7,TRBV28,-,-,TGTGCCAGCAGTCTCCTCCTGAGGGAGCAGTACTTC,CASSLLLREQYF
TRBJ2-1,TRBV5-1,TRBD1,many,TGCGCCAGCAGCGCCGGGACAGAATACAATGAGCAGTTCTTC,CASSAGTEYNEQFF
TRBJ2-1,TRBV19,-,few,TGTGCCAGTAGTATAGGTTACAATGAGCAGTTCTTC,CASSIGYNEQFF
TRBJ2-3,TRBV6-2/TRBV6-3,-,many,TGTGCCAGCAATCCCACCGGGGGCCTTGGAGATACGCAGTATTTT,CASNPTGGLGDTQYF
TRBJ2-5,TRBV7-3,TRBD1,many,TGTGCCAGCAGCCGTATGGGCCGTGACAGGGTTGGAGAGACCCAGTACTTC,CASSRMGRDRVGETQYF
TRBJ1-6,TRBV6-5,-,many,TGTGCCAGCAGTGGCCGAGGGAGCCTTCATAATTCACCCCTCCACTTT,CASSGRGSLHNSPLHF
TRBJ2-7,TRBV7-9,-,-,TGTGCCACCAGCTTACGGGACGGCTACGAGCAGTACTTC,CATSLRDGYEQYF
TRBJ2-7,TRBV4-3,TRBD1,many,TGCGCCAGCAGCGACGGGGCAGGGGGTTACGAGCAGTACTTC,CASSDGAGGYEQYF
TRBJ2-2,TRBV3-1,-,many,TGTGCCAGCAGCCAAGTGGGTCGGACAGTGAGGAACACCGGGGAGCTGTTTTTT,CASSQVGRTVRNTGELFF
TRBJ2-1,TRBV5-1,-,many,TGCGCCAGCAGCTTGGGGGCCAGGGAGGACAATGAGCAGTTCTTC,CASSLGAREDNEQFF
TRBJ2-1,TRBV4-3,-,many,TGCGCCAGCAGCCAAGACGCACAGGGAGCCGCCTACAATGAGCAGTTCTTC,CASSQDAQGAAYNEQFF
TRBJ1-2,TRBV5-6,-,many,TGTGCCAGCAGCTTGCCAGGCGCGGGCGGCTACACCTTC,CASSLPGAGGYTF
TRBJ1-1,TRBV28,-,many,TGTGCCAGCATTCCCACCCTATCCCTGACTGAAGCTTTCTTT,CASIPTLSLTEAFF
TRBJ2-4,TRBV4-3,-,many,TGCGCCAGCAGCCAAGAGGGTCGGGGACTAGCCAAAAACATTCAGTACTTC,CASSQEGRGLAKNIQYF
TRBJ2-1,TRBV7-2,-,many,TGTGCCAGCAGCTTAGCCGGGACCGGTGAGCAGTTCTTC,CASSLAGTGEQFF
TRBJ2-1,TRBV10-3,TRBD2,many,TGTGCCATCAGTGACTTCGCCATAGCGGGGGGCTCCTACAATGAGCAGTTCTTC,CAISDFAIAGGSYNEQFF
TRBJ1-1,TRBV5-6,-,many,TGTGCCAGCAGCTTGGAGAGGGGCACTGAAGCTTTCTTT,CASSLERGTEAFF